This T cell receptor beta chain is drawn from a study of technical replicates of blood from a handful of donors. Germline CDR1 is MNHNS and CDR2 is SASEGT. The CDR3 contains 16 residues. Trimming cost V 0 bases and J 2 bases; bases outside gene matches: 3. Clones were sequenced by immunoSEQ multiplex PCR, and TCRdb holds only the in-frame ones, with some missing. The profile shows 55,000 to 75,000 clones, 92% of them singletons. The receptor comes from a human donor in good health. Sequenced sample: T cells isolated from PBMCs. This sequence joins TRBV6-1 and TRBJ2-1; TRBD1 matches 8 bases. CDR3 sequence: CASSEATGDPYNEQFF. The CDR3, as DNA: TGTGCCAGCAGTGAAGCGACAGGGGACCCCTACAATGAGCAGTTCTTC.